Each of the 3 T cell receptor beta chains below was sequenced from the same sample in a study of cytomegalovirus exposure and HLA in healthy donors. It was with 60 Vbeta and 13 Jbeta primers that the PCR ran. The protocol was immunoSEQ multiplex PCR, while the TCRdb copy is restricted to in-frame clones and leaves out a portion. Among about 120,000 clones, approximately 82% were seen once, and the ten largest hold around 18%. Sequenced input: PBMCs. All receptors come from a man aged 18-30 years in good health and CMV-seropositive.

The chain employs TRBV4-1 and TRBJ1-1; D unresolved. In germline, CDR1 is MGHRA, CDR2 YSYEKL. The CDR3 has 16 amino acids. Trimming shortened V by 4 bases and J by 5 bases, and 20 bases separated the two germline ends. This CDR3 is CASSRSGFEVFTEAFF. The DNA for the CDR3 is TGCGCCAGCAGCCGGTCGGGTTTTGAGGTGTTTACTGAAGCTTTCTTT.

The gene calls are TRBV11-2 and TRBJ2-5; the D gene is possibly TRBD2 (6 bases). The V end lost 5 bases, the J end lost 2 bases, and 12 bases lay between the germline ends. This CDR3 has 14 amino acids. Germline V CDR1 and CDR2: SGHAT, FQNNGV. The CDR3 protein is CASSPAEGQETQYF. The CDR3 bases are TGTGCCAGCAGCCCCGCGGAGGGTCAAGAGACCCAGTACTTC.

The chain carries TRBV28 and TRBJ1-2, with 8 bases fitting TRBD1. CDR1 is MDHEN and CDR2 is SYDVKM in the germline V gene. The CDR3 is 17 residues long. V was clipped by 4 bases and J by 5 bases; unmatched bases: 15. The chain's CDR3 is CASSSSYRDRPGYGYTF. For the CDR3, the DNA is TGTGCCAGCAGTTCCTCCTACCGGGACAGGCCCGGGTATGGCTACACCTTC.